A selection of T cell receptor beta chains follows, all from one sample in a study of blood T cell repertoires in COVID-19. The repertoire was sequenced with immunoSEQ multiplex PCR; TCRdb's copy has only in-frame clones and lacks some. The sample contains fewer than 250,000 clones, 92% of which appear only once. Source material: peripheral blood. These receptors all come from a man between 25 and 39 years old with acute or convalescent COVID-19. Each CDR3 is given with its conserved first and last residue. D genes are given only for firm matches. Clone size is given for some rows only: seen once, a few or many times, or a class if the clone is expanded.

D gene | J gene | V gene | clone size | CDR3 DNA | CDR3 protein
TRBD1 | TRBJ2-3 | TRBV7-3 | NA | TGTGCCAGCAGCTTAATCGCGGACAGGGAAATCCATACGCAGTATTTT | CASSLIADREIHTQYF
NA | TRBJ1-1 | TRBV5-6 | NA | TGTGCCAGCAGCTGGATACAGGGTGGGGGTTTCGCTGAAGCTTTCTTT | CASSWIQGGGFAEAFF
TRBD2 | TRBJ2-1 | TRBV9 | NA | TGTGCCAGCAGCGATGGGACTAGCGGGAGTTGGAATGAGCAGTTCTTC | CASSDGTSGSWNEQFF
NA | TRBJ2-1 | TRBV28 | NA | TGTGCCAGCAGTTTTCTGGCTCGCGAGCAGTTCTTC | CASSFLAREQFF
TRBD2 | TRBJ2-3 | TRBV5-1 | once | TGCGCCAGCAACCCTAGCGGGAGGACAGATACGCAGTATTTT | CASNPSGRTDTQYF
TRBD1 | TRBJ2-7 | TRBV11-2 | NA | TGTGCCAGCAGCGTCGACAGGGGCTACGAGCAGTACTTC | CASSVDRGYEQYF
TRBD1 | TRBJ1-4 | TRBV27 | NA | TGTGCCAGCAGTTATCAGGGGGGTGGGCAGCTGTTTTTT | CASSYQGGGQLFF
TRBD1 | TRBJ1-2 | TRBV28 | NA | TGTGCCAGCATCAGGCCGGGACAGGGGCACTACACCTTC | CASIRPGQGHYTF
NA | TRBJ2-7 | TRBV27 | NA | TGTGCCAGCAGTTTATCGGGGCAGGGTTTCGTCGAGCAGTACTTC | CASSLSGQGFVEQYF
NA | TRBJ2-2 | TRBV7-2 | NA | TGTGCCAGCAGTCCCGCTCTCGGGGGAGCCGGGGAGCTGTTTTTT | CASSPALGGAGELFF
NA | TRBJ2-2 | TRBV28 | NA | TGTGCCAGCATAACGGCTAGCGCTAACACCGGGGAGCTGTTTTTT | CASITASANTGELFF
NA | TRBJ2-7 | TRBV5-1 | NA | TGCGCCAGCAACGCGGGGAGCTCCTACGAGCAGTACTTC | CASNAGSSYEQYF